The 21 T cell receptor beta chains given below trace back to one sample, sequenced in a study of Graves' ophthalmopathy and Graves' hyperthyroidism. Amplification of TCR beta CDR3 regions used RNA transcripts. Scientists carried out first-round RT-PCR using HTBI primers and then a second-round multiplex PCR. A single record per CDR3 protein comes from TCRdb applying MiXCR to the multiplex PCR reads. The sample records around 1,000,000 distinct CDR3 sequences, roughly two fifths being singletons. The sequenced sample was peripheral blood or thyroid tissue (not recorded which). The receptors here all came from an adult man with Graves' hyperthyroidism.

This clonotype was counted a single time. CDR3 sequence: CASSGATGGDANEKLFF. DNA for the CDR3: TGTGCCAGCAGTGGAGCGACAGGGGGTGATGCCAATGAAAAACTGTTTTTT. This chain uses TRBV12-3 or TRBV12-4 with TRBJ1-4; 9 nucleotides align to TRBD1. J lost 5 bases, V lost 5 bases, and 12 bases had no gene match. The CDR3 has 17 amino acids.

This clonotype was detected a few times. V is TRBV4-3 and J is TRBJ2-2; no firm D call. The germline V and J ends were trimmed by 3 bases and 0 bases, with 17 bases remaining between them. CDR3 length: 18 residues. CDR1 and CDR2 from the germline V gene are LGHNA and YSLEER. CDR3 protein: CASSQFSQIIPNTGELFF. CDR3 coding DNA: TGCGCCAGCAGCCAGTTCAGCCAAATAATTCCGAACACCGGGGAGCTGTTTTTT.

Concerning this clonotype: It may be a read error: a sequence one base away is much more abundant. J is TRBJ2-7 and V is TRBV20-1; no reliable D call. Per the germline V gene, CDR1 is DFQATT and CDR2 is SNEGSKA (reference sequence). The length of the CDR3 is 11 residues. CDR3 loop: CGVRRVGEQYF. The DNA of the CDR3 is TGCGGCGTTAGAAGGGTTGGCGAGCAGTACTTC.

This clonotype was counted ten times or more. The chain links TRBV7-2 to TRBJ1-3; D ambiguous. Germline loops: CDR1 SGHTA, CDR2 FQGNSA. V was cut by 1 base and J by 0 bases, with 16 bases left in between. The CDR3 is made up of 18 amino acids. The CDR3 bases are TGTGCCAGCAGCTTAGAAGTGCGGGCAGCCCGCTCTGGAAACACCATATATTTT. As protein: CASSLEVRAARSGNTIYF.

This clonotype occurred many times. The J gene is TRBJ1-1, the V gene TRBV7-9; D not certain. This CDR3 contains 14 residues. Germline values: CDR1 SEHNR, CDR2 FQNEAQ (reference sequence). Trimming removed 4 bases at V and 5 bases at J, with 14 bases between. As DNA, the CDR3 is TGTGCCAGCAGCTCCGTAAGGAGTGGTACTGAAGCTTTCTTT. Translating it yields CASSSVRSGTEAFF.

The CDR3 reads CASSLFIPGSYEQYF. The CDR3 DNA sequence: TGTGCCAGCAGTTTATTTATTCCGGGATCCTACGAGCAGTACTTC. The rearrangement joins TRBV27 to TRBJ2-7; tentatively, D is TRBD2 (5 bases). The V and J ends lost 1 base and 1 base respectively, with 11 bases between them. CDR1 MNHEY and CDR2 SMNVEV come from the germline V gene (reference sequence). The CDR3 runs 15 residues.

This clonotype was seen repeatedly, ten times or more. The chain employs TRBV10-3 and TRBJ1-3; D not resolved. The CDR3 totals 18 residues. The ends were cut back, 2 bases at V and 0 bases at J, with 17 bases in the middle. Germline CDR1 reads ENHRY; CDR2 reads SYGVKD. The DNA of the CDR3 is TGTGCCATCAGTGAGCTTGCCACTCCGGGGTTCTCTGGAAACACCATATATTTT. This encodes CAISELATPGFSGNTIYF.

This chain connects TRBV12-3 or TRBV12-4 to TRBJ1-4; possibly TRBD1 for D (6 bases). V was trimmed by 4 bases and J by 8 bases, leaving 17 bases between them. The CDR3 contains 15 residues. The CDR3, as DNA: TGTGCCAGCAGTTCCTATTCCTCAGGGGAGGAAAAACTGTTTTTT. It codes for CASSSYSSGEEKLFF.

This clonotype has only a few counts. The V and J genes are TRBV29-1 and TRBJ1-6; possible D gene TRBD1, 6 bases. V lost 0 bases, J lost 8 bases, and 14 bases lay in between. CDR1 is SQVTM and CDR2 is ANQGSEA in the germline V gene. The CDR3 loop spans 15 amino acids. The CDR3: CSVEDRDTQDSPLHF. The CDR3 bases are TGCAGCGTTGAAGATCGGGACACGCAGGATTCACCCCTCCACTTT.

The chain uses TRBV7-9 and TRBJ1-5; D gene uncertain. This CDR3 region has 14 residues. Trimming took 0 bases from V and 4 from J, leaving 7 bases between them. CDR1 is SEHNR and CDR2 is FQNEAQ in the germline V gene (reference sequence). The CDR3 here is CASSLAGKNQPQHF. Written as DNA, the CDR3 is TGTGCCAGCAGCTTAGCGGGCAAAAATCAGCCCCAGCATTTT.

The chain has TRBV6-5 and TRBJ1-1; TRBD1 might be the D (5 bases). Trimming left V 5 bases short and J 4 bases short, with 11 bases between. Germline CDR1 is MNHEY and CDR2 is SVGAGI. The CDR3 runs 13 residues. CDR3 amino acids: CASSDDSGTEAFF. The CDR3 DNA reads as TGTGCCAGCAGTGACGACAGTGGCACTGAAGCTTTCTTT.

The chain is built from TRBV11-2 and TRBJ2-7; no clear D gene. In germline, CDR1 is SGHAT, CDR2 FQNNGV. The CDR3 is made up of 14 amino acids. The V gene lost 2 bases and the J gene lost 0 bases, with 8 bases spanning the gap. The CDR3 DNA is TGTGCCAGCAGCTTAATCCTCAGCTCCTACGAGCAGTACTTC. Amino acid sequence: CASSLILSSYEQYF.

In this sample, this clonotype turned up many times. The chain recombines TRBV19 with TRBJ2-2; D remains unclear. Germline values: CDR1 LNHDA, CDR2 SQIVND (reference sequence). V was pared by 6 bases and J by 8 bases, with 7 bases between. This CDR3 region has 11 residues. CDR3 amino acids: CASSNGGELFF. CDR3 sequence (DNA): TGTGCCAGTAGCAACGGTGGGGAGCTGTTTTTT. The full variable domain, with the rest looked up from reference TRBV19 and TRBJ2-2, is DGGITQSPKYLFRKEGQNVTLSCEQNLNHDAMYWYRQDPGQGLRLIYYSQIVNDFQKGDIAEGYSVSREKKESFPLTVTSAQKNPTAFYLCASSNGGELFFGEGSRLTVL.

This clonotype was seen at least ten times. The chain has TRBV7-9 and TRBJ1-2; D remains unclear. Germline values: CDR1 SEHNR, CDR2 FQNEAQ (reference sequence). The germline V and J ends were trimmed by 3 bases and 0 bases, with 5 bases remaining between them. The CDR3 covers 13 residues. The CDR3 loop is CASSFAANYGYTF. The CDR3 region has the DNA TGTGCCAGCAGCTTCGCAGCTAACTATGGCTACACCTTC.

This chain links TRBV6-5 with TRBJ1-1; D is unclear. V was trimmed by 7 bases and J by 2 bases, leaving 14 bases between them. Germline values: CDR1 MNHEY, CDR2 SVGAGI. The CDR3 has 14 residues. DNA of the CDR3: TGTGCCAGCACCTCCGCACGGGATAACACTGAAGCTTTCTTT. Translated, it gives CASTSARDNTEAFF.

Turning to this clonotype: This may be a read error: a much more frequent sequence differs by one nucleotide. This chain joins TRBV7-9 and TRBJ2-7; 7 bases fit TRBD1. The CDR3 has 16 residues. Germline loops: CDR1 SEHNR, CDR2 FQNEAQ (reference sequence). The CDR3 bases are TGTGCCAGCAGCCCCAATCATACAGGGGCCAGATACGAGCATTACTTC. This sequence encodes CASSPNHTGARYEHYF.

The chain uses TRBV28 and TRBJ2-2, with TRBD1 matching 7 bases. CDR1 MDHEN and CDR2 SYDVKM come from the germline V gene. V was clipped by 8 bases and J by 1 base; unmatched bases: 10. The CDR3 is 16 residues long. The CDR3: CASLTGVGGNTGELFF. The CDR3 DNA follows: TGTGCCAGCCTCACAGGGGTTGGTGGGAACACCGGGGAGCTGTTTTTT.

V and J are TRBV25-1 and TRBJ1-4, with D maybe TRBD1 (6 bases). V lost 2 bases, J lost 3 bases, and 16 bases lay in between. Germline V CDR1 and CDR2: MGHDK, SYGVNS. The CDR3 runs 17 residues. The CDR3 sequence is CASSEPHWGGPNEKLFF. DNA of the CDR3: TGTGCCAGCAGTGAACCACATTGGGGGGGCCCTAATGAAAAACTGTTTTTT.

The J gene is TRBJ2-3, the V gene TRBV20-1; 7 positions match TRBD1. The germline V gene encodes CDR1 DFQATT and CDR2 SNEGSKA (reference sequence). The CDR3 covers 14 residues. The junction had 6 bases not matched to a gene; V was cut back by 5 bases and J by 1 base. CDR3 in amino acids: CSAGSGTGTDTQYF. DNA for the CDR3: TGCAGTGCTGGGAGTGGGACAGGCACAGATACGCAGTATTTT.

Note on this clonotype: A read error may explain this, as a much larger clone is one base away. The V call is TRBV11-2, the J call TRBJ1-4; D not resolved. Germline values: CDR1 SGHAT, CDR2 FQNNGV. V lost 8 bases, J lost 7 bases, and 17 bases lay in between. The CDR3 covers 14 residues. CDR3 sequence (DNA): TGTGCCAGCCCCTCCGAGATCCTGGCTGAAAAACTGTTTTTT. Its translation is CASPSEILAEKLFF.

As for this clonotype: A much larger clone lies one base from this, so it may be a read error. The genes are TRBV7-2 and TRBJ2-5, with 7 bases matching TRBD2. CDR1 SGHTA and CDR2 FQGNSA come from the germline V gene. The CDR3 contains 14 residues. The CDR3 coding sequence is TGTGGCAGCAGCTCAGCGGGGCAGCAAGAGACCCAGTACTTC. Translating it yields CGSSSAGQQETQYF.